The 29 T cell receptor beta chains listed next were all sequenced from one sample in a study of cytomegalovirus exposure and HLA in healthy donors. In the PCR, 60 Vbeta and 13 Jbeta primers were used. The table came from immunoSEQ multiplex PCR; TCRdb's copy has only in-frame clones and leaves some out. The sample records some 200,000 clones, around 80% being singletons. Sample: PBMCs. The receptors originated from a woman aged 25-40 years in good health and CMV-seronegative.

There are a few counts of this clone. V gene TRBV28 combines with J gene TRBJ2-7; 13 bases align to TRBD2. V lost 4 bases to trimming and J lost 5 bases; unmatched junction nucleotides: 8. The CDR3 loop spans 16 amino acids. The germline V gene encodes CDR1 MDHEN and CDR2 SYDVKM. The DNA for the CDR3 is TGTGCCAGCAGTTCAGGACTAGCGGGAGTCTTACACGAGCAGTACTTC. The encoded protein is CASSSGLAGVLHEQYF.

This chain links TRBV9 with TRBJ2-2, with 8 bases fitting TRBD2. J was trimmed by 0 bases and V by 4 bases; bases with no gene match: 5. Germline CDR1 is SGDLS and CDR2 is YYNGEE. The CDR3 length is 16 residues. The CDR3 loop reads CASSRSGGANTGELFF. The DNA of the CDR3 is TGTGCCAGCAGCAGGTCCGGGGGGGCGAACACCGGGGAGCTGTTTTTT.

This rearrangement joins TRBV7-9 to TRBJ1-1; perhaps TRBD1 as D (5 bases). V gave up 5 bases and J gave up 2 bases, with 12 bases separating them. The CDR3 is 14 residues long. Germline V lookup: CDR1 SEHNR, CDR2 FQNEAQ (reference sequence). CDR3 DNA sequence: TGTGCCAGCAGCAAGCGGGGGACCAACACTGAAGCTTTCTTT. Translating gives CASSKRGTNTEAFF.

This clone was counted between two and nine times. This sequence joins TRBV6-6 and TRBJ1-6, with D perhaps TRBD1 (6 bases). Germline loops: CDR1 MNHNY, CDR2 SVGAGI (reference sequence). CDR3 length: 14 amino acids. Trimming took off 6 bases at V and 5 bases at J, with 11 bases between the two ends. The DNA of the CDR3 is TGTGCCAGCAGGACGGGACAAAATAATTCACCCCTCCACTTT. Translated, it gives CASRTGQNNSPLHF.

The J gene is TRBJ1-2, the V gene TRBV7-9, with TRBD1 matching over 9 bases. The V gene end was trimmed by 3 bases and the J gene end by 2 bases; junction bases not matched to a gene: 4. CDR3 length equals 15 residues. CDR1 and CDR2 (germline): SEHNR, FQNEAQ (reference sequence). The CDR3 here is CASSLAGTGNYGYTF. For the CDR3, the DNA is TGTGCCAGCAGCTTGGCCGGGACAGGGAACTATGGCTACACCTTC.

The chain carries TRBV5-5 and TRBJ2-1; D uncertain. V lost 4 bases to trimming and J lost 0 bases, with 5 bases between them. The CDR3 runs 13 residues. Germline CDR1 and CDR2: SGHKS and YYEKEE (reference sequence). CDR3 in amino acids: CASSTGSYNEQFF. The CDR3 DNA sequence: TGTGCCAGCAGCACGGGCTCCTACAATGAGCAGTTCTTC.

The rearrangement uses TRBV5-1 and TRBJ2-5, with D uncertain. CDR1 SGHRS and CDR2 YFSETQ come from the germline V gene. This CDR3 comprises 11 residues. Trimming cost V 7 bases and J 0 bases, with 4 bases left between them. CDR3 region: CASGDQETQYF. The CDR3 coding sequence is TGCGCCAGCGGAGACCAAGAGACCCAGTACTTC.

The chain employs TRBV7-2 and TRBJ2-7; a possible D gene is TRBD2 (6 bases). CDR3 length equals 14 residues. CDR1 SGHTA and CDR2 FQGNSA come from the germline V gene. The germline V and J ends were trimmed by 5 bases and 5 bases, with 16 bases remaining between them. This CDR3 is CASSIGAGRNEQYF. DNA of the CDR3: TGTGCCAGCAGCATCGGGGCGGGGAGAAACGAGCAGTACTTC.

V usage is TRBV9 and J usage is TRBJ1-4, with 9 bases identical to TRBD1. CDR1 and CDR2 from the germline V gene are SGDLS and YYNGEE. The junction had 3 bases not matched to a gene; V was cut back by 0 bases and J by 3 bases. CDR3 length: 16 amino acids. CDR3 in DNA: TGTGCCAGCAGCGTAGGGACAGGGGAGGCTAATGAAAAACTGTTTTTT. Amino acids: CASSVGTGEANEKLFF.

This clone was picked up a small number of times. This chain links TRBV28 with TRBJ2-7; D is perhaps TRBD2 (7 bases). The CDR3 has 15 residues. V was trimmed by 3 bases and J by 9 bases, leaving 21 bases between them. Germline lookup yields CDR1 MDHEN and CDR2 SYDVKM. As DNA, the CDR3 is TGTGCCAGCAGTTTCCCCCCGGGGGGCTCCGGGGGGCAGTACTTC. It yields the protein CASSFPPGGSGGQYF.

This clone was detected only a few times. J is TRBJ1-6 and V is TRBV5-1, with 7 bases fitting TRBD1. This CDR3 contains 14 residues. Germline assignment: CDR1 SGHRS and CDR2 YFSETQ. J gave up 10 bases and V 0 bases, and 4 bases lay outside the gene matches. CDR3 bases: TGCGCCAGCAGCTTGGACAGGGGCTCCTCACCCCTCCACTTT. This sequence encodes CASSLDRGSSPLHF.

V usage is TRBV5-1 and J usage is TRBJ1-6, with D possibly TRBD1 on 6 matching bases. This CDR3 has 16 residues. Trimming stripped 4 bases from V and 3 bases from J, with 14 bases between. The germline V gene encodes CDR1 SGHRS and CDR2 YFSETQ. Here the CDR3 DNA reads TGCGCCAGCAGCCGGACCGCGGACAGCTATAATTCACCCCTCCACTTT. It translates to CASSRTADSYNSPLHF.

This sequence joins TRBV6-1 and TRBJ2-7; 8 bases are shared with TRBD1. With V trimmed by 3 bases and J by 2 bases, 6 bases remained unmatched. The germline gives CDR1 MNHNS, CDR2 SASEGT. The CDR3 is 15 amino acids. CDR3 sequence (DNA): TGTGCCAGCAGTGAGTGGTCAGGGGGCACCTACGAGCAGTACTTC. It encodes CASSEWSGGTYEQYF.

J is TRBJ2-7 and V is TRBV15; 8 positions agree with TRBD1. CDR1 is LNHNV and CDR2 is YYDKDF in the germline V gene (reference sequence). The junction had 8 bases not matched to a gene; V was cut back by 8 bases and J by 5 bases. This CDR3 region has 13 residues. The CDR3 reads CATPPGQVHEQYF. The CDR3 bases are TGTGCCACCCCGCCGGGACAGGTCCACGAGCAGTACTTC.

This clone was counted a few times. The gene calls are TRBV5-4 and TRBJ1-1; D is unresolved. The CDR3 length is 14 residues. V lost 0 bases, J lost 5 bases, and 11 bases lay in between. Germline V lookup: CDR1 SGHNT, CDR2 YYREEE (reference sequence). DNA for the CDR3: TGTGCCAGCAGCTTGGGGCAGGCAAGGACTGAAGCTTTCTTT. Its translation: CASSLGQARTEAFF.

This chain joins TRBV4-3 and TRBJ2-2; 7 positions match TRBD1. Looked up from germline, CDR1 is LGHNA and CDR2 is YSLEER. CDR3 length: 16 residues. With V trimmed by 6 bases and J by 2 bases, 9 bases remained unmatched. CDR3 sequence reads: CASSAPGQSNTGELFF. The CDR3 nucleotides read TGCGCCAGCAGTGCCCCGGGACAGTCTAACACCGGGGAGCTGTTTTTT.

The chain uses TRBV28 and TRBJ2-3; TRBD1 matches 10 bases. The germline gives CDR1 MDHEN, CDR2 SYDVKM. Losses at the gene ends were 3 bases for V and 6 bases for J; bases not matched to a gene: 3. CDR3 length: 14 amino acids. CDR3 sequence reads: CASSFGQGVDTQYF. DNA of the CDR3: TGTGCCAGCAGTTTCGGACAGGGGGTCGATACGCAGTATTTT.

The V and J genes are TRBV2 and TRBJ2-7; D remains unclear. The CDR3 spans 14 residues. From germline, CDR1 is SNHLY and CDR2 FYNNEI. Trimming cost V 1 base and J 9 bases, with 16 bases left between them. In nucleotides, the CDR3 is TGTGCCAGCAGTGAAGGGCGGCGGCGGAGAGGGCAGTACTTC. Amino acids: CASSEGRRRRGQYF.

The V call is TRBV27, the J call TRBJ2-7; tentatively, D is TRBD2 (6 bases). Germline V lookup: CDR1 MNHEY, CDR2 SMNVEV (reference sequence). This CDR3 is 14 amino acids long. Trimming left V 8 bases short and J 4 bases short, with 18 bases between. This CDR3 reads CASLSGVYSYEQYF. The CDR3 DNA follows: TGTGCCAGCCTCTCGGGGGTCTATAGTTACGAGCAGTACTTC.

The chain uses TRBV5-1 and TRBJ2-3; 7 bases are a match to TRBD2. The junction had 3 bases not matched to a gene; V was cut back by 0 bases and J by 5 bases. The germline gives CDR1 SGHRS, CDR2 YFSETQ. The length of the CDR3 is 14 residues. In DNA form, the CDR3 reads TGCGCCAGCAGCTTGGGACTAGCAATAGATACGCAGTATTTT. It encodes CASSLGLAIDTQYF.

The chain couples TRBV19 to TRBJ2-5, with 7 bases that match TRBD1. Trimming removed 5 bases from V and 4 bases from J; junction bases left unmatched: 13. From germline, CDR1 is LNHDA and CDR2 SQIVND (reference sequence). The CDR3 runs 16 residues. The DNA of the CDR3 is TGTGCCAGTAGTCCTACCCCTGACAGGGCCGGAGAGACCCAGTACTTC. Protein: CASSPTPDRAGETQYF.

DNA of the CDR3: TGTGCCAGTAGTATTACCGGCCGACTAGTTGTGGACACCGGGGAGCTGTTTTTT. It codes for CASSITGRLVVDTGELFF. J is TRBJ2-2 and V is TRBV19, with D perhaps matching TRBD2 (6 bases). The CDR3 is made up of 18 amino acids. The germline CDR1 and CDR2 sequences are LNHDA and SQIVND (reference sequence). The ends were cut back, 3 bases at V and 3 bases at J, with 20 bases in the middle.

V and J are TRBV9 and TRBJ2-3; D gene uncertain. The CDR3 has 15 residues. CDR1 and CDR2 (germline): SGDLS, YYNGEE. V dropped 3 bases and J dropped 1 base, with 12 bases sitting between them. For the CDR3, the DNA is TGTGCCAGCAGCGGAGCTGAACGAGGCACAGATACGCAGTATTTT. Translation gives CASSGAERGTDTQYF.

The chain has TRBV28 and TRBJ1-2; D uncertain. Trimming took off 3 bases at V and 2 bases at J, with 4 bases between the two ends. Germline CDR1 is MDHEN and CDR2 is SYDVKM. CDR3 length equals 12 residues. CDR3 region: CASSFKNYGYTF. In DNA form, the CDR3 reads TGTGCCAGCAGTTTCAAAAACTATGGCTACACCTTC.

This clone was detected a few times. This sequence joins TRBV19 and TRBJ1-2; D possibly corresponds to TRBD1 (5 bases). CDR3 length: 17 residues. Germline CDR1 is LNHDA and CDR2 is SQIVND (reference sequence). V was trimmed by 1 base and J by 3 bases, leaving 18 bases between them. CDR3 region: CASSIGGGPGDDYGYTF. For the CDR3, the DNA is TGTGCCAGTAGTATAGGAGGCGGTCCGGGGGACGACTATGGCTACACCTTC.

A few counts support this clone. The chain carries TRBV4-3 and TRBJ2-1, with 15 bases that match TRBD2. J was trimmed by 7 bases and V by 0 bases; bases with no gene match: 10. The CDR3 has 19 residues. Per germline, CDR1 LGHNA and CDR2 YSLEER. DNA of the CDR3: TGCGCCAGCAGCCAAGATCCCGGACTAGCGGGGGGGCGTGAGAATGAGCAGTTCTTC. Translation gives CASSQDPGLAGGRENEQFF.

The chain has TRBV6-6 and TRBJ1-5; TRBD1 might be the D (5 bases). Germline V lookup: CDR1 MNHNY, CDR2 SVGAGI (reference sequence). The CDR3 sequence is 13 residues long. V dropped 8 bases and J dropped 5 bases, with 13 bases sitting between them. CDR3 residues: CASGVQEYQPQHF. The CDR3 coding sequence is TGTGCCAGCGGGGTACAGGAGTATCAGCCCCAGCATTTT.

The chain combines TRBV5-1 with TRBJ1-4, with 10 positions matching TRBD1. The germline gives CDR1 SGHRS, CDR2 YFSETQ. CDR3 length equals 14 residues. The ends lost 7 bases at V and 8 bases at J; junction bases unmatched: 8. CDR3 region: CASSPGQGNEKLFF. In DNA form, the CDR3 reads TGCGCCAGCTCACCGGGACAGGGGAACGAAAAACTGTTTTTT. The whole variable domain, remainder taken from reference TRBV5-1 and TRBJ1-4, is KAGVTQTPRYLIKTRGQQVTLSCSPISGHRSVSWYQQTPGQGLQFLFEYFSETQRNKGNFPGRFSGRQFSNSRSEMNVSTLELGDSALYLCASSPGQGNEKLFFGSGTQLSVL.

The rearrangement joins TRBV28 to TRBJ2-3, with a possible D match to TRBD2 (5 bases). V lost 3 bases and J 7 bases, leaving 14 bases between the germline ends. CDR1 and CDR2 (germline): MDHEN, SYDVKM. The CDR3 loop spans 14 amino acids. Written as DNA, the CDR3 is TGTGCCAGCAGTTTTTCATCGGGGATTCATACGCAGTATTTT. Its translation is CASSFSSGIHTQYF.